These T cell receptor beta chains were read from a single sample in a study of T cells after yellow fever vaccination. In TCRdb, the 5' RACE reads were re-called with MiXCR into one record per CDR3 protein. The sample yields hundreds of thousands of distinct CDR3 sequences, roughly 10% seen once. Sample: PBMCs, taken on the day of the first yellow fever vaccination. The receptor set was obtained from a man aged 18 to 29 who received the YFV17D yellow fever vaccine. The CDR3 runs from the conserved cysteine through the conserved F or W. The D gene is left open where the match is weak.

v_call: TRBV19; j_call: TRBJ1-5; d_call: TRBD1; cdr3_aa: CASSIWAGTAHRYSNQPQHF
v_call: TRBV29-1; j_call: TRBJ2-5; d_call: TRBD2; cdr3_aa: CSVDGPSGQETQYF
v_call: TRBV20-1; j_call: TRBJ2-7; d_call: NA; cdr3_aa: CSAKPGYEQYF
v_call: TRBV27; j_call: TRBJ2-1; d_call: NA; cdr3_aa: CASSLFGGNNEQFF
v_call: TRBV9; j_call: TRBJ2-6; d_call: NA; cdr3_aa: CASSVASGSGANVLTF
v_call: TRBV11-2; j_call: TRBJ2-4; d_call: NA; cdr3_aa: CASSFHPGQAIQYF
v_call: TRBV12-3/TRBV12-4; j_call: TRBJ2-1; d_call: TRBD1; cdr3_aa: CASSLPGGDEQFF
v_call: TRBV6-2/TRBV6-3; j_call: TRBJ2-3; d_call: NA; cdr3_aa: CASSYASGWGASDTQYF
v_call: TRBV7-2; j_call: TRBJ1-6; d_call: NA; cdr3_aa: CASSLGGSNSPLHF
v_call: TRBV18; j_call: TRBJ2-7; d_call: NA; cdr3_aa: CASSPPRSQSYEQYF
v_call: TRBV10-3; j_call: TRBJ2-1; d_call: NA; cdr3_aa: CAIKTPYNEQFF